This T cell receptor beta chain is from a study of PD-1 blockade in mismatch repair-deficient tumors. The overall study: Enrolled about 2012-2017, patients had progressing, pretreated mismatch repair-deficient cancers of 12 to 13 types. Findings and limits, study-wide: Tumor-resident clones, often absent from pretreatment blood, expanded after pembrolizumab and then contracted.

To note about this clone: What it binds is not known.

The CDR3 extends over 16 amino acids. V was trimmed by 0 bases and J by 2 bases, leaving 13 bases between them. Germline V gene sequence: CDR1 SGHDN, CDR2 FVKESK. The TCR-sequenced patients were a few responders to pembrolizumab. Assay: immunoSEQ multiplex PCR; the TCRdb copy retains only in-frame clones and omits some. The sample has about 68,000 clones; about 78% are singletons. The chain combines TRBV14 with TRBJ1-1; no reliable D call. This clonotype originated in an adult with mismatch repair-deficient cancer. The material was peripheral blood, obtained 2 weeks after starting pembrolizumab. The CDR3: CASSQDRKARNTEAFF. In nucleotides, the CDR3 is TGTGCCAGCAGCCAAGACAGGAAGGCTAGAAACACTGAAGCTTTCTTT.